This T cell receptor (beta chain) was identified during a study of tumor-infiltrating lymphocytes in primary liver carcinoma. Background on the study: Samples yielded about 3.5 to 8 million productive TCRbeta reads, similar across tissue types.

The V gene lost 4 bases and the J gene lost 2 bases, with 12 bases spanning the gap. The germline CDR1 and CDR2 sequences are MDHEN and SYDVKM. The CDR3 is made up of 15 amino acids. Study-level results: Tumor specimens were characterized by a significantly higher top-250-clone fraction than blood (p = 0.039). Only about 7-24% of top clones spanned all five tumor regions.

With respect to this clonotype: Its target is unknown. Given the absence of the conserved phenylalanine or tryptophan at the CDR3 end, a read error is likely.

TCR beta cDNA came from roughly 550 ng total RNA, primed with a constant-region primer. Slightly modified ARM-PCR, run as three nested multiplex PCR rounds, produced the TCR beta libraries. The first two PCR rounds used TRBV1-TRBV30 forward primers with a C-beta reverse primer, about 10 cycles each. Each CDR3 protein gets one entry after TCRdb re-called the multiplex PCR reads with MiXCR. The sample lists around 50,000 distinct CDR3 sequences, 70% to 80% occurring once. Unsorted bulk tissue of roughly 19-30 mg yielded co-extracted RNA and DNA. There were five separate regions sampled from each tumor.

The sequence derives from a man aged 35-49 years with primary liver carcinoma and hepatitis B virus infection. The J gene is TRBJ2-1, the V gene TRBV28; D ambiguous. Input material: liver tumor tissue from sampling region 3. Subset reported: tumor region T3, left-lateral pole. The CDR3 nucleotides read TGTGCCAGCAGTTCCCGGAACTTCGCCTACAATGAGCAGTTCGTC. This encodes CASSSRNFAYNEQFV.